The present TCR beta chain was sequenced within a study of Graves' ophthalmopathy and Graves' hyperthyroidism. The authors amplified TCR beta CDR3 regions, and they did so from RNA transcripts for repertoire sequencing. Scientists carried out first-round RT-PCR using HTBI primers and then a second-round multiplex PCR. TCRdb itself ran the multiplex PCR reads through MiXCR, one entry per CDR3 protein. Found here are around 1,000,000 distinct CDR3 sequences, around a third of them singletons; the top ten hold approximately 10%. This CDR3 spans 15 amino acids. Germline V gene sequence: CDR1 SGHTA, CDR2 FQGNSA. Trimming left V 5 bases short and J 0 bases short, with 11 bases between. There are many counts of this clonotype.

J is TRBJ1-5 and V is TRBV7-2; D unresolved. The receptor comes from an adult man with Graves' hyperthyroidism. Sequencing used peripheral blood or thyroid tissue (not recorded which). The DNA for the CDR3 is TGTGCCAGCAGCACCGGACTTTATAGCAATCAGCCCCAGCATTTT. Its protein is CASSTGLYSNQPQHF. Full variable domain (rest looked up from reference TRBV7-2 and TRBJ1-5): GAGVSQSPSNKVTEKGKDVELRCDPISGHTALYWYRQSLGQGLEFLIYFQGNSAPDKSGLPSDRFSAERTGGSVSTLTIQRTQQEDSAVYLCASSTGLYSNQPQHFGDGTRLSIL.